These T cell receptor beta chains were read from a single sample in a study of blood T cell repertoires in COVID-19. Clones were read by immunoSEQ multiplex PCR, and TCRdb kept only the in-frame ones, dropping some. This table holds under 250,000 clones, 88% found once. Sequenced sample: PBMCs or T cells enriched from blood (not recorded which). The receptors come from a woman under 40 who had been exposed to COVID-19. Both conserved end residues are part of each CDR3. D genes are given only for firm matches. Size is stated for part of the rows, as once, few or many counts, or as a class when the clone is expanded.

d_gene	v_gene	j_gene	abundance	CDR3nt	CDR3aa
TRBD1	TRBV4-2	TRBJ2-6	NA	TGTGCCAGCAGCCGAGACAGGGGGCGCCTTTCTGGGGCCAACGTCCTGACTTTC	CASSRDRGRLSGANVLTF
NA	TRBV9	TRBJ2-3	NA	TGTGCCAGCAGCGCCGGACTGGGCCTGGGCACAGATACGCAGTATTTT	CASSAGLGLGTDTQYF
TRBD2	TRBV5-4	TRBJ2-1	few	TGTGCCAGCAGCCAAGGACTAGCGGGAAGCAATGAGCAGTTCTTC	CASSQGLAGSNEQFF
TRBD1	TRBV9	TRBJ2-2	NA	TGTGCCAGCAGCGTAGGCCAGGGACAGGGAAGTGGGGAGCTGTTTTTT	CASSVGQGQGSGELFF
TRBD1	TRBV27	TRBJ1-1	NA	TGTGCCAGCAGTATCCAGGGGGCGCGATCCACTGAAGCTTTCTTT	CASSIQGARSTEAFF
NA	TRBV3-1/TRBV3-2	TRBJ1-2	once	TGTGCCAGCAGCCCCGACAGGATCCGTGGCTACACCTTC	CASSPDRIRGYTF
TRBD1	TRBV6-5	TRBJ1-2	NA	TGTGCCAGCAAACCACGACAGGGTCATGGCTACACCTTC	CASKPRQGHGYTF
NA	TRBV20-1	TRBJ2-7	NA	TGCAGTGCTAGGGTGGCGGGAGAGCAGTACTTC	CSARVAGEQYF
TRBD2	TRBV2	TRBJ2-1	NA	TGTGCCAGCAGTGTCCGGGCGGGAGGTTTAGACTATGAGCAGTTCTTC	CASSVRAGGLDYEQFF
NA	TRBV14	TRBJ1-3	once	TGTGCCAGCAGCCACAGGGCAGGCCTCTCTGGAAACACCATATATTTT	CASSHRAGLSGNTIYF
NA	TRBV2	TRBJ2-5	NA	TGTGCCAGCAGGGGTCCAGGGTTTGGGGAGACCCAGTACTTC	CASRGPGFGETQYF